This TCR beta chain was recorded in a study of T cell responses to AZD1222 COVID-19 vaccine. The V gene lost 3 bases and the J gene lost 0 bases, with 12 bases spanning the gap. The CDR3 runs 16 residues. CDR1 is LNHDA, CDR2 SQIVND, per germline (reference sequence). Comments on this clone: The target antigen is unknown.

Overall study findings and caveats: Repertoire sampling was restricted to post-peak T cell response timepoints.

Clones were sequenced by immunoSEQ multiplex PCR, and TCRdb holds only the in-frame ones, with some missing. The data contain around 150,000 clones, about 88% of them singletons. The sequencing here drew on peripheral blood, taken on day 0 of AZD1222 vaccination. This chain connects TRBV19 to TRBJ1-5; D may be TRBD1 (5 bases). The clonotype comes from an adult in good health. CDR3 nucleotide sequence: TGTGCCAGTAGTATTATGAGGGACTTTAGCAATCAGCCCCAGCATTTT. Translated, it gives CASSIMRDFSNQPQHF.